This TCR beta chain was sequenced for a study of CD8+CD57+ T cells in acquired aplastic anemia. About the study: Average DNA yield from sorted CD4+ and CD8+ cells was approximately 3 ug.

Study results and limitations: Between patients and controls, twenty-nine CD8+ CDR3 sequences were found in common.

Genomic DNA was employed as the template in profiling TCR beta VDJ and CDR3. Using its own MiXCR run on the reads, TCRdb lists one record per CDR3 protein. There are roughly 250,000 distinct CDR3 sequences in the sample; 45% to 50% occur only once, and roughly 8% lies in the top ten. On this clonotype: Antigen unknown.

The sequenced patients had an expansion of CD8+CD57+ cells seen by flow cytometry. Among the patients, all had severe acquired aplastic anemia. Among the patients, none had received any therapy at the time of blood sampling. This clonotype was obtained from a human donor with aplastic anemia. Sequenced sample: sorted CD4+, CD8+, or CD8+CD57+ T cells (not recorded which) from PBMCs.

CDR3 nucleotides: TGTGCCAGCAGCCGCCGGGACAGGGGTCCCACTGAAGCTTTCTTT. Translated, it gives CASSRRDRGPTEAFF. The genes are TRBV7-8 and TRBJ1-1, with 10 bases that match TRBD1. V lost 5 bases and J lost 4; bases outside the gene matches: 7. Germline V gene sequence: CDR1 SGHVS, CDR2 FQNEAQ. The CDR3 is 15 amino acids.